These 26 T cell receptor beta chains were all obtained from the same sample, sequenced in a study of blood T cell repertoires in COVID-19. Here immunoSEQ multiplex PCR was the method, and the copy in TCRdb shows in-frame clones only, minus some. The table has roughly 220,000 clones, 80% seen once. Input material: peripheral blood. The receptors derive from a woman between 70 and 85 years old with acute or convalescent COVID-19.

The chain joins TRBV30 to TRBJ2-3; D unresolved. The CDR3 runs 15 residues. Per the germline V gene, CDR1 is GTSNPN and CDR2 is SVGIG (reference sequence). Trimming stripped 3 bases from V and 0 bases from J, with 13 bases between. The CDR3 protein is CAWSMRSTSTDTQYF. For the CDR3, the DNA is TGTGCCTGGAGCATGAGGTCAACTAGCACAGATACGCAGTATTTT.

The genes are TRBV18 and TRBJ1-2; D not certain. This CDR3 region has 14 residues. Looked up from germline, CDR1 is KGHSH and CDR2 is LQKENI. V was trimmed by 3 bases and J by 5 bases, leaving 13 bases between them. The CDR3 protein is CASSPGNLGYGYTF. The CDR3, as DNA: TGTGCCAGCTCACCCGGGAACCTGGGTTATGGCTACACCTTC.

This clone was seen many times. The rearrangement joins TRBV7-9 to TRBJ2-1, with 10 bases fitting TRBD2. Germline V gene lookup returns CDR1 SEHNR and CDR2 FQNEAQ (reference sequence). The V and J ends lost 5 bases and 5 bases, in that order; junction bases with no gene match: 9. This CDR3 is built from 16 residues. The CDR3 DNA reads as TGTGCCAGCAGCCCACCCGGGACTAGCGAAAACAATGAGCAGTTCTTC. Translating it yields CASSPPGTSENNEQFF. The full variable domain, rest sourced from reference TRBV7-9 and TRBJ2-1, is DTGVSQNPRHKITKRGQNVTFRCDPISEHNRLYWYRQTLGQGPEFLTYFQNEAQLEKSRLLSDRFSAERPKGSFSTLEIQRTEQGDSAMYLCASSPPGTSENNEQFFGPGTRLTVL.

There are a few counts of this clone. V is TRBV28 and J is TRBJ1-1, with D hard to call. Trimming took off 7 bases at V and 1 base at J, with 10 bases between the two ends. This CDR3 contains 13 residues. Per the germline V gene, CDR1 is MDHEN and CDR2 is SYDVKM. The CDR3 loop reads CASMRSTNTEAFF. The CDR3 bases are TGTGCCAGCATGCGGTCGACGAACACTGAAGCTTTCTTT.

This clone was seen a few times. The V and J genes are TRBV29-1 and TRBJ2-3, with unresolved D. Germline V gene lookup returns CDR1 SQVTM and CDR2 ANQGSEA. The V and J ends lost 4 bases and 2 bases respectively, with 10 bases between them. The CDR3 extends over 13 amino acids. This chain's CDR3 is CSVGDFSTDTQYF. The CDR3 DNA is TGCAGCGTTGGTGACTTCTCCACAGATACGCAGTATTTT.

This sequence joins TRBV27 and TRBJ2-1; 8 bases are shared with TRBD2. The CDR3 is made up of 15 amino acids. Germline CDR1 is MNHEY and CDR2 is SMNVEV (reference sequence). With V trimmed by 4 bases and J by 0 bases, 2 bases remained unmatched. The CDR3 protein is CASSSLAGSYNEQFF. DNA of the CDR3: TGTGCCAGCAGTTCCCTAGCGGGCTCCTACAATGAGCAGTTCTTC.

V gene TRBV27 combines with J gene TRBJ2-7; D gene unclear. Per germline, CDR1 MNHEY and CDR2 SMNVEV (reference sequence). Trimming shortened V by 0 bases and J by 3 bases, and 9 bases separated the two germline ends. This CDR3 is built from 14 residues. The CDR3 is CASSLSAPFYEQYF. The CDR3 region has the DNA TGTGCCAGCAGTTTATCGGCCCCCTTCTACGAGCAGTACTTC.

The chain is built from TRBV5-1 and TRBJ1-1, with no clear D. The V end was cut by 0 bases, the J end by 3 bases, with 9 bases between. Per the germline V gene, CDR1 is SGHRS and CDR2 is YFSETQ. The CDR3 consists of 14 residues. CDR3 sequence reads: CASSLAGVDTEAFF. As DNA, the CDR3 is TGCGCCAGCAGCTTGGCGGGAGTAGACACTGAAGCTTTCTTT.

The chain is built from TRBV30 and TRBJ2-1, with D perhaps TRBD2 (5 bases). This CDR3 is built from 12 residues. The V end was cut by 5 bases, the J end by 2 bases, with 7 bases between. CDR1 and CDR2 from the germline V gene are GTSNPN and SVGIG (reference sequence). The CDR3 sequence: CAWGRAYNEQFF. The CDR3 nucleotides read TGTGCCTGGGGGCGGGCCTACAATGAGCAGTTCTTC.

This sequence joins TRBV2 and TRBJ2-7; 9 bases agree with TRBD1. Germline V gene sequence: CDR1 SNHLY, CDR2 FYNNEI. Losses at the gene ends were 0 bases for V and 4 bases for J; bases not matched to a gene: 4. The CDR3 has 15 residues. CDR3 residues: CASSEARGQGYEQYF. CDR3 bases: TGTGCCAGCAGTGAAGCGCGGGGACAGGGTTACGAGCAGTACTTC.

The chain couples TRBV30 to TRBJ1-5; TRBD1 might be the D (6 bases). This CDR3 has 13 residues. CDR1 GTSNPN and CDR2 SVGIG come from the germline V gene (reference sequence). The germline V and J ends were trimmed by 5 bases and 4 bases, with 12 bases remaining between them. CDR3 protein: CAWGAQGNQPQHF. CDR3 bases: TGTGCCTGGGGAGCGCAGGGGAATCAGCCCCAGCATTTT.

This clone appeared a few times. The gene calls are TRBV27 and TRBJ1-1, with a tentative D call TRBD1 (5 bases). The germline gives CDR1 MNHEY, CDR2 SMNVEV (reference sequence). CDR3 length equals 20 residues. Trimming shortened V by 6 bases and J by 0 bases, and 29 bases separated the two germline ends. The CDR3 is CASSPKGSGEQDLLNTEAFF. As DNA, the CDR3 is TGTGCCAGCAGCCCGAAGGGGTCGGGGGAACAGGACCTGTTGAACACTGAAGCTTTCTTT.

This clone was detected only once. The chain recombines TRBV5-4 with TRBJ2-2; 11 bases line up with TRBD2. The CDR3 is 17 residues long. CDR1 is SGHNT and CDR2 is YYREEE in the germline V gene (reference sequence). V was pared by 4 bases and J by 8 bases, with 13 bases of the junction left unmatched. The CDR3 here is CASSNQELAGGTGELFF. CDR3 DNA: TGTGCCAGCAGCAACCAGGAGCTAGCGGGAGGTACGGGGGAGCTGTTTTTT. Full variable domain (remainder filled in from reference TRBV5-4 and TRBJ2-2): ETGVTQSPTHLIKTRGQQVTLRCSSQSGHNTVSWYQQALGQGPQFIFQYYREEENGRGNFPPRFSGLQFPNYSSELNVNALELDDSALYLCASSNQELAGGTGELFFGEGSRLTVL.

The chain is built from TRBV7-2 and TRBJ2-7; TRBD2 aligns across 7 bases. The ends lost 1 base at V and 2 bases at J; junction bases unmatched: 11. This CDR3 is 17 amino acids long. Germline loops: CDR1 SGHTA, CDR2 FQGNSA. The CDR3 protein is CASSLESGGGSPYEQYF. DNA of the CDR3: TGTGCCAGCAGCTTAGAGAGTGGAGGCGGGAGCCCCTACGAGCAGTACTTC.

The rearrangement uses TRBV9 and TRBJ1-3; 7 bases align to TRBD1. Germline CDR1 and CDR2: SGDLS and YYNGEE. V shed 4 bases and J 0 bases; nucleotides not matched to a gene: 7. The CDR3 loop spans 16 amino acids. CDR3 residues: CASSRDSSLSGNTIYF. CDR3 nucleotide sequence: TGTGCCAGCAGCAGGGACAGTTCCCTCTCTGGAAACACCATATATTTT. The whole variable domain, remainder taken from reference TRBV9 and TRBJ1-3, is DSGVTQTPKHLITATGQRVTLRCSPRSGDLSVYWYQQSLDQGLQFLIQYYNGEERAKGNILERFSAQQFPDLHSELNLSSLELGDSALYFCASSRDSSLSGNTIYFGEGSWLTVV.

This chain connects TRBV19 to TRBJ1-1, with 7 bases lining up with TRBD1. The trim removed 9 bases at V and 1 base at J, leaving 2 bases unmatched. There are 12 residues in the CDR3. Germline V gene sequence: CDR1 LNHDA, CDR2 SQIVND (reference sequence). CDR3 loop: CASWDRNTEAFF. The CDR3, as DNA: TGTGCCAGCTGGGACAGGAACACTGAAGCTTTCTTT.

This chain links TRBV5-4 with TRBJ1-6, with 9 bases that match TRBD1. CDR1 is SGHNT and CDR2 is YYREEE in the germline V gene (reference sequence). The junction had 7 bases not matched to a gene; V was cut back by 2 bases and J by 10 bases. The CDR3 runs to 15 residues. Here the CDR3 DNA reads TGTGCCAGCAGCTTACCGGGACAGGGATCGTCACCCCTCCACTTT. Translating gives CASSLPGQGSSPLHF.

J is TRBJ1-2 and V is TRBV12-3 or TRBV12-4; the D is unclear. V lost 2 bases and J lost 8, with 9 bases in between. CDR3 length: 12 residues. For the CDR3, the DNA is TGTGCCAGCAGTTTATCCCTAGGCGGCTACACCTTC. This codes for CASSLSLGGYTF.

The gene calls are TRBV27 and TRBJ2-5; TRBD1 is a possible D gene (6 bases). Trimming removed 6 bases from V and 4 bases from J, with 18 bases in between. The CDR3 sequence is 15 residues long. Germline V CDR1 and CDR2: MNHEY, SMNVEV (reference sequence). The CDR3: CASSRPGTSGETQYF. The CDR3 coding sequence is TGTGCCAGCAGCCGACCCGGGACATCAGGAGAGACCCAGTACTTC.

This clone has a handful of counts. The chain recombines TRBV5-5 with TRBJ1-4; 7 positions match TRBD1. The CDR3 has 15 amino acids. The germline V gene has CDR1 SGHKS and CDR2 YYEKEE (reference sequence). V was clipped by 4 bases and J by 5 bases; unmatched bases: 8. In nucleotides, the CDR3 is TGTGCCAGCAGCCTACAGACAGGGAGCAATGAAAAACTGTTTTTT. Amino acids: CASSLQTGSNEKLFF.

CDR3 DNA: TGTGCCAGCAGGACTAGCGGGAGAACGGAGCAGTACTTC. It codes for CASRTSGRTEQYF. The chain employs TRBV27 and TRBJ2-7; TRBD2 aligns across 12 bases. CDR1 is MNHEY and CDR2 is SMNVEV in the germline V gene (reference sequence). This CDR3 region has 13 residues. V lost 6 bases and J lost 7; bases outside the gene matches: 4.

V and J are TRBV18 and TRBJ1-6; maybe TRBD1 (5 bases). This CDR3 has 14 amino acids. Germline CDR1 reads KGHSH; CDR2 reads LQKENI. The V end was cut by 6 bases, the J end by 5 bases, with 11 bases between. The CDR3 loop is CASSARGDNSPLHF. Written as DNA, the CDR3 is TGTGCCAGCTCTGCCCGGGGGGATAATTCACCCCTCCACTTT.

This clone appeared once. The chain employs TRBV9 and TRBJ2-7; 9 positions agree with TRBD2. J was trimmed by 3 bases and V by 6 bases; bases with no gene match: 7. The CDR3 covers 14 residues. CDR1 and CDR2 from the germline V gene are SGDLS and YYNGEE. The DNA of the CDR3 is TGTGCCAGCAATCCGGGACTAGCCAGCTACGAGCAGTACTTC. As protein: CASNPGLASYEQYF.

The genes are TRBV5-1 and TRBJ1-1, with a weak D call TRBD1 (5 bases). The CDR3 contains 14 residues. V was cut by 0 bases and J by 6 bases, with 12 bases left in between. Germline values: CDR1 SGHRS, CDR2 YFSETQ. The chain's CDR3 is CASSLGRQTAEAFF. Written as DNA, the CDR3 is TGCGCCAGCAGCTTGGGACGCCAGACAGCTGAAGCTTTCTTT.

The chain uses TRBV19 and TRBJ2-1, with TRBD1 matching 8 bases. The trim removed 4 bases at V and 7 bases at J, leaving 3 bases unmatched. CDR1 is LNHDA, CDR2 SQIVND, per germline (reference sequence). The CDR3 spans 13 residues. CDR3 protein: CASSRTGMNEQFF. CDR3 DNA sequence: TGTGCCAGTAGTAGGACAGGGATGAATGAGCAGTTCTTC.

The chain couples TRBV29-1 to TRBJ2-7; tentatively, D is TRBD1 (6 bases). The CDR3 spans 13 residues. V was pared by 4 bases and J by 2 bases, with 12 bases between. The germline gives CDR1 SQVTM, CDR2 ANQGSEA. CDR3 DNA sequence: TGCAGCGTTGGTGGGCAGGGGACCTACGAGCAGTACTTC. This sequence encodes CSVGGQGTYEQYF.